This passage covers 11 T cell receptor beta chains from one sample sequenced in a study of blood T cell repertoires in COVID-19. Sequenced by immunoSEQ multiplex PCR; TCRdb stores in-frame clones only, minus some. The sample includes 100,000 to 140,000 clones, about 80% of them seen just once. Sequencing input: peripheral blood. These receptor sequences come from a man aged 70-80 years with acute or convalescent COVID-19.

The chain employs TRBV19 and TRBJ1-1; D is undetermined. Germline values: CDR1 LNHDA, CDR2 SQIVND (reference sequence). This CDR3 is 14 amino acids long. Trimming cost V 8 bases and J 4 bases, with 17 bases left between them. CDR3 in amino acids: CASWGRGEPTEAFF. CDR3 coding DNA: TGTGCCAGTTGGGGTCGCGGGGAGCCCACTGAAGCTTTCTTT.

About this clone itself: Germline is not matched at one junction end, which may reflect a read error. V is TRBV6-6 and J is TRBJ2-7; TRBD1 agrees at 10 bases. Germline values: CDR1 MNHNY, CDR2 SVGAGI (reference sequence). This CDR3 contains 12 residues. Written as DNA, the CDR3 is TGTGCCAGCAGTTTAGCCGGGACAGGGGTGGGTTTC. It encodes CASSLAGTGVGF.

V usage is TRBV6-5 and J usage is TRBJ1-5; 7 nucleotides align to TRBD1. The V gene's germline CDR1 is MNHEY and CDR2 SVGAGI. The CDR3 is 16 residues long. Losses at the gene ends were 4 bases for V and 1 base for J; bases not matched to a gene: 7. CDR3 coding DNA: TGTGCCAGCAGTTTAGACAGGGTAGACAGCAATCAGCCCCAGCATTTT. It translates to CASSLDRVDSNQPQHF.

This clone was counted a few times. This chain uses TRBV19 with TRBJ1-2; the D gene is possibly TRBD1 (6 bases). Between the trimmed V and J ends, which lost 5 bases and 4 bases, there was a span of 17 bases. Germline V gives CDR1 LNHDA, CDR2 SQIVND (reference sequence). CDR3 length: 15 amino acids. CDR3 in amino acids: CASSPIRGESYGYTF. The CDR3 nucleotides are TGTGCCAGTAGTCCGATCAGGGGAGAGAGCTATGGCTACACCTTC.

The V gene is TRBV19, the J gene TRBJ2-7; possible D gene TRBD2, 5 bases. V was shortened by 7 bases and J by 0 bases, with 7 bases between the two germline ends. Per the germline V gene, CDR1 is LNHDA and CDR2 is SQIVND (reference sequence). This CDR3 contains 12 residues. Here the CDR3 reads CASISGSYEQYF. CDR3 sequence (DNA): TGTGCCAGTATCAGCGGCTCCTACGAGCAGTACTTC.

CDR3 in amino acids: CASKGVTYGYTF. The CDR3 DNA reads as TGTGCCAGTAAGGGAGTGACTTATGGCTACACCTTC. This rearrangement joins TRBV19 to TRBJ1-2; D not certain. Germline-derived CDR1 and CDR2 are LNHDA and SQIVND (reference sequence). The CDR3 consists of 12 residues. Trimming pared 7 bases from V and 5 bases from J, leaving 11 bases between.

For the CDR3, the DNA is TGTGCCAGCAGCTTGGTTCCCGGGACAGGGAACGAGCAGTACTTC. Residues: CASSLVPGTGNEQYF. V is TRBV5-5 and J is TRBJ2-7, with 9 bases fitting TRBD1. Germline V gives CDR1 SGHKS, CDR2 YYEKEE (reference sequence). The CDR3 is made up of 15 amino acids. The V gene end was trimmed by 0 bases and the J gene end by 5 bases; junction bases not matched to a gene: 6.

This chain joins TRBV9 and TRBJ1-2; D is possibly TRBD1 (6 bases). Trimming stripped 0 bases from V and 6 bases from J, with 15 bases between. CDR1 and CDR2 (germline): SGDLS, YYNGEE. This CDR3 spans 15 amino acids. CDR3 in DNA: TGTGCCAGCAGCGTAGATCTCCAGGGGTGGGATGGCTACACCTTC. It translates to CASSVDLQGWDGYTF. Using reference TRBV9 and TRBJ1-2 for the parts outside the CDR3, the full variable domain is DSGVTQTPKHLITATGQRVTLRCSPRSGDLSVYWYQQSLDQGLQFLIQYYNGEERAKGNILERFSAQQFPDLHSELNLSSLELGDSALYFCASSVDLQGWDGYTFGSGTRLTVV.

CDR3 sequence (DNA): TGTGCCAGCTCACTGGGGACAGGGAACACCGGGGAGCTGTTTTTT. Translating it yields CASSLGTGNTGELFF. The chain joins TRBV18 to TRBJ2-2, with 8 bases that match TRBD1. V dropped 4 bases and J dropped 1; count of bases not matched to a gene: 2. CDR1 KGHSH and CDR2 LQKENI come from the germline V gene. CDR3 size: 15 residues.

The V call is TRBV29-1, the J call TRBJ2-1; D possibly corresponds to TRBD2 (6 bases). The V gene lost 5 bases and the J gene lost 4 bases, with 18 bases spanning the gap. Germline V gene data show CDR1 as SQVTM and CDR2 as ANQGSEA. This CDR3 comprises 15 residues. The DNA of the CDR3 is TGCAGCGTTCAACGCAATGATGCGGGATACAATGAGCAGTTCTTC. It codes for CSVQRNDAGYNEQFF.

The genes are TRBV9 and TRBJ1-1; D is unresolved. There are 14 residues in the CDR3. Trimming took off 3 bases at V and 4 bases at J, with 13 bases between the two ends. Germline CDR1 SGDLS, CDR2 YYNGEE. CDR3 loop: CASSAGNVRTEAFF. The CDR3 DNA is TGTGCCAGCAGCGCCGGGAACGTTCGCACTGAAGCTTTCTTT.